Below, 24 T cell receptor beta chains from the same sample are listed, as sequenced in a study of T-cell reconstitution after alpha-beta-depleted transplantation in children. Construction of the TCRbeta library involved unique molecular identifiers. TCRdb reanalysed the PCR reads using MiXCR and keeps one entry per CDR3 protein. The sample has 640,000 or so distinct CDR3 sequences, about 15% seen once. Specimen: PBMCs from the stem cell graft donor, collected from the stem cell graft. The receptors stem from a human donor who donated a stem cell graft to a child with acute myeloid leukemia.

CDR3 nucleotide sequence: TGTGCCAGCAGCTTAGGGGACAGGACAGTGCCCCAAGAGACCCAGTACTTC. This sequence encodes CASSLGDRTVPQETQYF. The chain links TRBV11-3 to TRBJ2-5, with 8 positions matching TRBD1. The junction had 8 bases not matched to a gene; V was cut back by 1 base and J by 1 base. CDR1 is SGHNT, CDR2 YENEEA, per germline. There are 17 residues in the CDR3.

The chain links TRBV5-1 to TRBJ2-3; 13 bases are a match to TRBD2. Germline V gene data show CDR1 as SGHRS and CDR2 as YFSETQ. V lost 1 base and J lost 4; bases outside the gene matches: 9. The CDR3 loop spans 18 amino acids. The CDR3 nucleotides read TGCGCCAGCAGCTTGTTAGGGGGACTAGCGGGGAAGGCAGATACGCAGTATTTT. Translation gives CASSLLGGLAGKADTQYF.

This clonotype was detected only a few times. This chain connects TRBV7-9 to TRBJ1-2, with 8 bases matching TRBD1. The CDR3 runs to 14 residues. CDR1 SEHNR and CDR2 FQNEAQ come from the germline V gene (reference sequence). Germline trimming cut 1 base from V and 7 bases from J; bases unmatched to any gene: 5. The DNA of the CDR3 is TGTGCCAGCAGCTTAGAGGGACAGGCGACTGGCTACACCTTC. It codes for CASSLEGQATGYTF.

This clonotype was observed a handful of times. The chain is built from TRBV20-1 and TRBJ2-3, with TRBD2 matching 8 bases. Germline loops: CDR1 DFQATT, CDR2 SNEGSKA (reference sequence). V trimming: 6 bases; J trimming: 1 base; junction bases outside the gene matches: 12. CDR3 length: 16 residues. DNA of the CDR3: TGCAGTGCCGCCTCGGCGGGGGGAAAGGGCACAGATACGCAGTATTTT. Translated: CSAASAGGKGTDTQYF.

The chain uses TRBV11-1 and TRBJ1-1; the D gene is possibly TRBD1 (5 bases). The V gene lost 4 bases and the J gene lost 1 base, with 13 bases spanning the gap. Germline V gene sequence: CDR1 SGHAT, CDR2 FQDESV (reference sequence). The CDR3 sequence is 15 residues long. CDR3 protein: CASSSIVGGNTEAFF. As DNA, the CDR3 is TGTGCCAGCAGCTCAATCGTCGGGGGGAACACTGAAGCTTTCTTT.

V usage is TRBV7-8 and J usage is TRBJ2-3; D uncertain. Looked up from germline, CDR1 is SGHVS and CDR2 is FQNEAQ. V was shortened by 3 bases and J by 0 bases, with 13 bases between the two germline ends. The CDR3 covers 16 residues. CDR3 in amino acids: CASSFGLATSTDTQYF. CDR3 nucleotide sequence: TGTGCCAGCAGCTTCGGTCTTGCAACTAGCACAGATACGCAGTATTTT.

This rearrangement joins TRBV5-6 to TRBJ2-7, with D perhaps matching TRBD1 or TRBD2 (5 bases each). The V end lost 3 bases, the J end lost 1 base, and 14 bases lay between the germline ends. This CDR3 contains 15 residues. Germline assignment: CDR1 SGHDT and CDR2 YYEEEE. The CDR3 region has the DNA TGTGCCAGCAGCTGGGGGTCGTTAGGATCCTACGAGCAGTACGTC. This encodes CASSWGSLGSYEQYV.

The genes are TRBV5-1 and TRBJ2-1; a weak D match, TRBD2 (6 bases). Trimming left V 5 bases short and J 5 bases short, with 8 bases between. CDR1 and CDR2 from the germline V gene are SGHRS and YFSETQ. CDR3 length: 12 residues. In DNA, the CDR3 is TGCGCCAGCAGGGGGGGTCACAATGAGCAGTTCTTC. This codes for CASRGGHNEQFF.

The chain is built from TRBV7-2 and TRBJ1-2, with 7 bases matching TRBD1. Germline lookup yields CDR1 SGHTA and CDR2 FQGNSA. The CDR3 has 17 residues. The J segment lost 4 bases and the V segment lost 5 bases, leaving 16 bases of the junction unmatched. The CDR3 DNA reads as TGTGCCAGCAGCCCAGGGGGACAGCTCTGGGGGATCTATGGCTACACCTTC. This gives the protein CASSPGGQLWGIYGYTF.

This sequence joins TRBV7-9 and TRBJ1-2, with D perhaps TRBD1 (5 bases). The CDR3 has 15 amino acids. Trimming took 8 bases from V and 8 from J, leaving 24 bases between them. Germline CDR1 SEHNR, CDR2 FQNEAQ (reference sequence). The CDR3 sequence is CASPPTAWTIQGYTF. The CDR3 region has the DNA TGTGCCAGCCCCCCCACTGCCTGGACAATCCAGGGCTACACCTTC.

Notes on this clonotype: This clone may be a read error of a much larger clone one base away. The chain employs TRBV20-1 and TRBJ1-2; 8 bases fit TRBD1. Germline CDR1 and CDR2: DFQATT and SNEGSKA (reference sequence). With V trimmed by 2 bases and J by 5 bases, 16 bases remained unmatched. CDR3 length equals 17 residues. CDR3 bases: TGCAGTGCTAGACCCCATGGACAGGGCCGTTCAAAGTATGGCTACACCTTC. This sequence encodes CSARPHGQGRSKYGYTF.

This clonotype has only a few counts. The chain is built from TRBV20-1 and TRBJ1-4; D might be TRBD1 (5 bases). Germline V CDR1 and CDR2: DFQATT, SNEGSKA (reference sequence). This CDR3 is 14 amino acids long. V lost 6 bases to trimming and J lost 8 bases, with 19 bases between them. The CDR3 loop is CSALKLRGREKLFF. CDR3 in DNA: TGCAGTGCCCTTAAACTCCGGGGCCGGGAAAAACTGTTTTTT.

The chain uses TRBV20-1 and TRBJ1-6; D is ambiguous. CDR3 size: 18 residues. Trimming stripped 3 bases from V and 0 bases from J, with 18 bases between. The V gene's germline CDR1 is DFQATT and CDR2 SNEGSKA (reference sequence). The CDR3 DNA follows: TGCAGTGCTAGTTGGGGTGGTGTACCAGGCTCCTATAATTCACCCCTCCACTTT. Translation gives CSASWGGVPGSYNSPLHF.

This clonotype was recorded many times. The chain couples TRBV7-2 to TRBJ2-3, with D possibly TRBD1 on 5 matching bases. The CDR3 loop spans 12 amino acids. V dropped 8 bases and J dropped 11 bases, with 17 bases sitting between them. Per germline, CDR1 SGHTA and CDR2 FQGNSA. The CDR3 loop is CASPQAKGEQYF. CDR3 nucleotide sequence: TGTGCCAGCCCCCAGGCTAAAGGGGAGCAGTATTTT.

J is TRBJ1-2 and V is TRBV13, with 9 bases aligning to TRBD1. CDR1 is PRHDT, CDR2 FYEKMQ, per germline (reference sequence). The CDR3 consists of 16 residues. V lost 1 base and J lost 7; bases outside the gene matches: 10. In nucleotides, the CDR3 is TGTGCCAGCAGCTTAGCCGGAGTACAGGGGGCGGGTGGCTACACCTTC. This encodes CASSLAGVQGAGGYTF.

This clonotype was recorded many times. The chain links TRBV6-5 to TRBJ2-3; D gene unclear. The V end was cut by 1 base, the J end by 2 bases, with 4 bases between. This CDR3 is built from 13 residues. From germline, CDR1 is MNHEY and CDR2 SVGAGI. The CDR3 reads CASSYLATDTQYF. Written as DNA, the CDR3 is TGTGCCAGCAGTTACTTAGCCACAGATACGCAGTATTTT.

This clonotype has just a few counts. The chain combines TRBV5-1 with TRBJ1-6; D may be TRBD1 (6 bases). Germline CDR1 and CDR2: SGHRS and YFSETQ. The CDR3 extends over 14 amino acids. Trimming cost V 2 bases and J 5 bases, with 8 bases left between them. The CDR3 spells CASSFRGDNSPLHF. CDR3 sequence (DNA): TGCGCCAGCAGCTTCAGGGGCGATAATTCACCCCTCCACTTT.

The J gene is TRBJ1-1, the V gene TRBV15, with D perhaps TRBD1 (6 bases). Trimming stripped 4 bases from V and 0 bases from J, with 18 bases between. This CDR3 is 17 amino acids long. Germline V gene lookup returns CDR1 LNHNV and CDR2 YYDKDF (reference sequence). As DNA, the CDR3 is TGTGCCACCAGCACCACCCCGGCCGGGGGGCTGAACACTGAAGCTTTCTTT. Translating gives CATSTTPAGGLNTEAFF.

This clonotype was picked up a small number of times. CDR3 residues: CASTLGGGEKLFF. The CDR3 DNA is TGTGCCAGCACCCTGGGAGGGGGTGAAAAACTGTTTTTT. The rearrangement links TRBV12-3 or TRBV12-4 to TRBJ1-4; tentative D call: TRBD1 (6 bases). V gave up 7 bases and J gave up 7 bases, with 13 bases separating them. The CDR3 contains 13 residues.

In its sample, this clonotype was seen many times. CDR3 amino acids: CSATKGPGEQYF. DNA of the CDR3: TGCAGTGCTACTAAAGGGCCAGGGGAGCAGTACTTC. This chain links TRBV20-1 with TRBJ2-7, with D perhaps matching TRBD1 (5 bases). CDR1 and CDR2 from the germline V gene are DFQATT and SNEGSKA (reference sequence). With 4 bases removed from V and 7 bases from J, the gap between germline ends came to 14 bases. The CDR3 is made up of 12 amino acids.

Ten or more counts support this clonotype. This chain uses TRBV6-1 with TRBJ1-6, with D maybe TRBD1 (5 bases). The CDR3 is made up of 16 amino acids. V was trimmed by 6 bases and J by 9 bases, leaving 21 bases between them. Germline V gene data show CDR1 as MNHNS and CDR2 as SASEGT. The CDR3 region has the DNA TGTGCCAGCAGGCGCTCACAGGTTTTCGAAAGTTCACCCCTCCACTTT. Protein product: CASRRSQVFESSPLHF.

Many counts were recorded for this clonotype. The chain joins TRBV12-3 or TRBV12-4 to TRBJ1-6, with D possibly matching TRBD1 (6 bases). Trimming shortened V by 3 bases and J by 10 bases, and 10 bases separated the two germline ends. This CDR3 is built from 13 residues. In nucleotides, the CDR3 is TGTGCCAGCAGTTTGGGGGGCGGGTCACCCCTCCACTTT. Translating it yields CASSLGGGSPLHF.

The chain is built from TRBV5-1 and TRBJ2-1; the match to TRBD2 covers 7 bases. The CDR3 extends over 17 amino acids. The V and J ends lost 2 bases and 0 bases, in that order; junction bases with no gene match: 8. Germline CDR1 reads SGHRS; CDR2 reads YFSETQ. The CDR3 is CASSFLADMRSYNEQFF. The CDR3 DNA reads TGCGCCAGCAGCTTTCTAGCGGATATGCGCTCCTACAATGAGCAGTTCTTC.

This clonotype was counted a few times. The chain joins TRBV6-1 to TRBJ1-5; 7 bases are shared with TRBD1. In germline, CDR1 is MNHNS, CDR2 SASEGT. CDR3 length: 15 residues. Trimming removed 6 bases from V and 2 bases from J; junction bases left unmatched: 7. The CDR3 nucleotides read TGTGCCAGCAGAGTACAGGGGATGGGCAATCAGCCCCAGCATTTT. Its translation: CASRVQGMGNQPQHF.